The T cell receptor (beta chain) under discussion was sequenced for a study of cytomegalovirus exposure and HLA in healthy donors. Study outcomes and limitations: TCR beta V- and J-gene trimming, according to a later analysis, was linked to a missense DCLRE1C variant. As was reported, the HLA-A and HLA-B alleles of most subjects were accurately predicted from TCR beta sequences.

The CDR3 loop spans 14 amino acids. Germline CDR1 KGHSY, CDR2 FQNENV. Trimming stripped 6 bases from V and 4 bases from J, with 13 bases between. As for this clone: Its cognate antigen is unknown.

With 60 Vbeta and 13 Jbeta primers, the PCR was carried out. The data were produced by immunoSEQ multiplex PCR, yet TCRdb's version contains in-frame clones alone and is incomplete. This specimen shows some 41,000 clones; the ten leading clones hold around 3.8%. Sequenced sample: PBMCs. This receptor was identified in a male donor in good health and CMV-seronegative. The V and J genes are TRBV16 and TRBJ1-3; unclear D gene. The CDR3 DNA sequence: TGTGCCAGCAGACAAAGGGAGTTGGGAAACACCATATATTTT. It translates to CASRQRELGNTIYF.